One sample yielded the 5 T cell receptor beta chains listed below, sequenced in a study of blood T cells in healthy people across ages. A sample-barcoded 5' primer and a J-beta primer mix were used in a second PCR of roughly 7 to 11 cycles. One entry per CDR3 protein results from TCRdb running MiXCR on the 5' RACE reads. The sample lists more than 500,000 distinct CDR3 sequences, approximately 30% occurring once. Sequenced: blood. These receptors were obtained from a woman in her 70s in good health.

V gene TRBV6-1 combines with J gene TRBJ1-3; D remains unclear. The end of the DNA is better explained by TRBJ1-5, so the J call may be wrong. The CDR3 length is 14 residues. The germline V gene has CDR1 MNHNS and CDR2 SASEGT. The chain's CDR3 is CASSEVRPDQPQHF. DNA of the CDR3: TGTGCCAGCAGTGAAGTTCGCCCCGATCAGCCCCAGCATTTT.

The CDR3 DNA sequence: TGTGCCAGCAGCCACCTCAGTGAGGTCCGGGACTATGGCTACACCTTC. It yields the protein CASSHLSEVRDYGYTF. The rearrangement uses TRBV3-1 and TRBJ1-2; D uncertain. This CDR3 has 16 residues. Germline loops: CDR1 LGHDT, CDR2 YNNKEL (reference sequence). V was trimmed by 3 bases and J by 3 bases, leaving 17 bases between them.

The V call is TRBV12-3 or TRBV12-4, the J call TRBJ2-5, with 11 bases fitting TRBD2. The end of the DNA is better explained by TRBJ2-7, so the J call may be wrong. This CDR3 contains 15 residues. The CDR3 here is CASSSLAGGRYEQYF. The CDR3 DNA is TGTGCCAGCAGCTCTCTAGCGGGGGGACGGTACGAGCAGTACTTC.

The rearrangement joins TRBV12-3 or TRBV12-4 to TRBJ2-1; D is ambiguous. The germline V and J ends were trimmed by 7 bases and 1 base, with 20 bases remaining between them. This CDR3 spans 17 amino acids. This CDR3 reads CASTPPWAVRSYNEQFF. CDR3 bases: TGTGCCAGCACTCCACCCTGGGCAGTTAGGTCCTACAATGAGCAGTTCTTC.

This clonotype was observed a few times. The J gene is TRBJ2-5, the V gene TRBV6-5, with 7 positions matching TRBD1. The J call may be faulty, since TRBJ2-7 better matches the DNA end. Germline V gene data show CDR1 as MNHEY and CDR2 as SVGAGI. CDR3 length: 17 residues. CDR3 loop: CASSYLRTGHEVHEQYF. DNA of the CDR3: TGTGCCAGCAGTTATCTCCGGACAGGACACGAAGTCCACGAGCAGTACTTC.